The sequence of this T cell receptor (beta chain) was determined in a study of blood T cells in healthy people across ages. The use of a sample-barcoded 5' primer and a J-beta primer mix characterized a second PCR of roughly 6 to 11 cycles. TCRdb called the 5' RACE reads again in MiXCR, with one record for every CDR3 protein. Of 450,000 to 700,000 distinct CDR3 sequences listed, 25% to 30% are singletons. This CDR3 is 15 amino acids long. The V end lost 2 bases, the J end lost 2 bases, and 13 bases lay between the germline ends. Germline V gene lookup returns CDR1 MNHEY and CDR2 SVGAGI. V is TRBV6-5 and J is TRBJ2-7; tentative D call: TRBD2 (5 bases). Sequencing was carried out using blood. The receptor comes from a woman in her 70s in good health. The CDR3 loop is CASSYGPDGAYEQYF. The CDR3 region has the DNA TGTGCCAGCAGTTACGGTCCTGACGGGGCCTACGAGCAGTACTTC.